This T cell receptor (beta chain) was identified in a study of shared clonotypes between healthy human individuals. Nashville, Tennessee was home to all donors, each a Caucasian adult. This CDR3 has 15 residues. CDR1 is SGHNT, CDR2 YYREEE, per germline (reference sequence). Trimming took off 5 bases at V and 5 bases at J, with 19 bases between the two ends. Unsorted PBMC replicate PCRs used around 320 ng DNA, about 30,000 T cell genomes. The authors sequenced unsorted PBMC DNA on ten immunoSEQ deep assay plates. TCRdb's table, derived via immunoSEQ multiplex PCR, lists solely in-frame clones and lacks some. The sample holds hundreds of thousands of clones, 70% to 80% seen once.

Source material: PBMCs. The receptor was isolated from a woman in her thirties or forties in good health. Some clones in this sample may be carry-over from other donors' samples. The rearrangement joins TRBV5-4 to TRBJ1-2; the D gene is possibly TRBD1 (6 bases). The DNA of the CDR3 is TGTGCCAGCAGATATCGGGGGGGCGTTCAATATGGCTACACCTTC. Protein product: CASRYRGGVQYGYTF.